These 5 T cell receptor beta chains came from one sample sequenced in a study of blood T cell repertoires in COVID-19. This table comes from immunoSEQ multiplex PCR, and its TCRdb copy is limited to in-frame clones, with some not included. The profile shows roughly 330,000 clones, roughly 86% of them singletons. Sequenced sample: peripheral blood. These receptors came from a woman between 45 and 65 years old with acute or convalescent COVID-19.

The V call is TRBV7-2, the J call TRBJ1-5, with TRBD1 as a possible D gene (5 bases). Germline CDR1 is SGHTA and CDR2 is FQGNSA. V was shortened by 4 bases and J by 3 bases, with 10 bases between the two germline ends. The CDR3 is 14 residues long. CDR3 DNA: TGTGCCAGCAGCTCGACAGTCTTCAATCAGCCCCAGCATTTT. It is translated as CASSSTVFNQPQHF.

This clone was recorded a few times. J is TRBJ2-1 and V is TRBV7-8; 7 nucleotides line up with TRBD1. V gave up 5 bases and J gave up 0 bases; unmatched junction bases: 13. CDR3 length: 18 residues. CDR1 is SGHVS, CDR2 FQNEAQ, per germline. The CDR3 protein is CASSPIPLTGSSYNEQFF. Here the CDR3 DNA reads TGTGCCAGCAGCCCCATACCCCTGACAGGGAGCTCCTACAATGAGCAGTTCTTC.

The V and J genes are TRBV15 and TRBJ2-2; D gene ambiguous. The CDR3 consists of 13 residues. V was pared by 3 bases and J by 5 bases, with 7 bases between. The germline gives CDR1 LNHNV, CDR2 YYDKDF (reference sequence). The CDR3 here is CATSRGLTGELFF. Written as DNA, the CDR3 is TGTGCCACCAGCAGGGGCCTAACCGGGGAGCTGTTTTTT.

This chain connects TRBV7-3 to TRBJ2-5; 9 bases fit TRBD1. CDR3 length equals 13 residues. Looked up from germline, CDR1 is SGHTA and CDR2 is FQGTGA. V dropped 5 bases and J dropped 5; count of bases not matched to a gene: 3. The CDR3, as DNA: TGTGCCAGCAGCCCTGGACAGGGGGAGACCCAGTACTTC. Translation: CASSPGQGETQYF.

The chain uses TRBV5-4 and TRBJ1-4; no firm D call. The CDR3 has 14 residues. The germline CDR1 and CDR2 sequences are SGHNT and YYREEE (reference sequence). The germline V and J ends were trimmed by 0 bases and 8 bases, with 11 bases remaining between them. The CDR3 loop is CASSLDTDTEKLFF. CDR3 nucleotides: TGTGCCAGCAGCTTGGATACAGACACAGAAAAACTGTTTTTT.